The T cell receptor beta chain under discussion was sequenced for a study of blood T cell repertoires in COVID-19. The V gene's germline CDR1 is LGHNA and CDR2 YSLEER. V lost 0 bases to trimming and J lost 1 base, with 6 bases between them. The CDR3 has 15 residues. While infection was still active, Seattle patients were enrolled and then followed longitudinally. Methods used by the authors: Amplification of reference gene primers provided the estimated nucleated cell counts. TCRdb's table, derived via immunoSEQ multiplex PCR, lists solely in-frame clones and lacks some. That table gives V, J and clone size, and the DNA gave D and trimming. The table lists about 170,000 clones, 80% to 90% of them singletons.

The TCR sequence derives from a woman at least 80 years old with COVID-19, enrolled during active disease. The sequenced sample was peripheral blood. This sequence joins TRBV4-3 and TRBJ2-2; D is unresolved. This CDR3 is CASSQDRVNTGELFF. As DNA, the CDR3 is TGCGCCAGCAGCCAAGATCGCGTGAACACCGGGGAGCTGTTTTTT.